The clone carrying this T cell receptor beta chain has a single count. Profiling relied on immunoSEQ multiplex PCR, and the TCRdb table lists in-frame clones only, not all of them. The data contain 450,000 to 600,000 clones, roughly 87% of them seen just once; the ten biggest clones take up roughly 0.72%. This record belongs to a study of blood T cell repertoires in COVID-19. This receptor was taken from a woman aged 18 to 35 who had recovered from COVID-19. Sample: PBMCs or T cells enriched from blood (not recorded which).

The CDR3 is CASSEAGASTDTQYF. The CDR3 DNA follows: TGTGCCAGCAGTGAAGCGGGGGCCAGCACAGATACGCAGTATTTT. The chain has TRBV2 and TRBJ2-3, with D possibly being TRBD1 (6 bases). Germline V gene data show CDR1 as SNHLY and CDR2 as FYNNEI. Trimming cost V 0 bases and J 0 bases, with 7 bases left between them. The CDR3 length is 15 residues.